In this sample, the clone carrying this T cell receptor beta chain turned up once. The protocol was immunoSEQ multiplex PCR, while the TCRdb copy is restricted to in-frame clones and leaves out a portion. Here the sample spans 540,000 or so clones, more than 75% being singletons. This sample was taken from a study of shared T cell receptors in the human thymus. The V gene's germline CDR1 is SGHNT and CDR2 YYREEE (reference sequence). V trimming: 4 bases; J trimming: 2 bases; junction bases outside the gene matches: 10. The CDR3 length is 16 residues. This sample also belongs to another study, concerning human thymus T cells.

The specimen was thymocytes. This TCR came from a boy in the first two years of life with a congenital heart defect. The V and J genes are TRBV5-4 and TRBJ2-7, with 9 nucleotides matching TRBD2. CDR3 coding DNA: TGTGCCAGCAGCCCTGGAGGTGCTAGCGGGGCCTACGAGCAGTACTTC. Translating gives CASSPGGASGAYEQYF.